This passage covers 8 T cell receptor beta chains from one sample sequenced in a study of response to subunit inactivated influenza vaccine (dated by TCRdb to the late 2010s). In light of the paper, this sample's time point label describes: approximately 45 days after influenza vaccine administration. Libraries were made using RT-PCR. Sequencing used an Illumina HiSeq 2500. TCRdb ran its own pipeline on the public reads, namely fastp trimming at Q25 and MiXCR clone calling, and kept in-frame beta chains. Rows are unified per CDR3 protein, each entry keeping the most common DNA and genes. The sample table shows more than 400,000 distinct CDR3 sequences, and roughly 11% are seen once. The top ten clones comprise 10% to 15% of the sample. Material: PBMCs from blood, obtained 45 days after vaccination. The receptors were gathered from a man in his fifties or sixties who received an inactivated influenza vaccine. Donor details come from another sample of the same person, matched by shared clones.

The chain carries TRBV25-1 and TRBJ2-1; a weak D match, TRBD2 (5 bases). Trimming removed 4 bases from V and 5 bases from J, with 9 bases in between. CDR3 length: 13 residues. Germline V gene lookup returns CDR1 MGHDK and CDR2 SYGVNS. Here the CDR3 DNA reads TGTGCCAGCAGTGGGCCGGGGAACAATGAGCAGTTCTTC. Its protein product is CASSGPGNNEQFF.

The V call is TRBV7-2, the J call TRBJ2-1; 7 bases map to TRBD2. CDR3 size: 15 residues. Germline V gene data show CDR1 as SGHTA and CDR2 as FQGNSA. V dropped 5 bases and J dropped 7; count of bases not matched to a gene: 11. In nucleotides, the CDR3 is TGTGCCAGCAGCCACCAAGGAGGGAGGGGAAATGAGCAGTTCTTC. As protein: CASSHQGGRGNEQFF.

This clonotype was counted between two and nine times. J is TRBJ1-1 and V is TRBV20-1; no firm D call. The germline V gene encodes CDR1 DFQATT and CDR2 SNEGSKA (reference sequence). Trimming pared 0 bases from V and 1 base from J, leaving 9 bases between. The CDR3 has 14 amino acids. The CDR3 DNA follows: TGCAGTGCTAGAGATAGGCGGGGGAACACTGAAGCTTTCTTT. It codes for CSARDRRGNTEAFF.

This clonotype was detected a few times. CDR3 sequence (DNA): TGTGCCAGCAGCTTTTATCGACCCTCGAACCAAATCCAAGAGACCCAGTACTTC. Translating gives CASSFYRPSNQIQETQYF. The gene calls are TRBV11-1 and TRBJ2-5; D is unresolved. Germline CDR1 and CDR2: SGHAT and FQDESV (reference sequence). The ends were cut back, 3 bases at V and 1 base at J, with 21 bases in the middle. This CDR3 is 18 amino acids long.

The rearrangement links TRBV30 to TRBJ1-3; 7 nucleotides align to TRBD1. The germline V gene encodes CDR1 GTSNPN and CDR2 SVGIG (reference sequence). V lost 3 bases, J lost 0 bases, and 8 bases stayed unmatched. CDR3 length equals 16 residues. The CDR3 DNA reads TGTGCCTGGAGAGCTATCACAGGGGCCTCTGGAAACACCATATATTTT. This translates into CAWRAITGASGNTIYF.

This clonotype occurred many times. V usage is TRBV15 and J usage is TRBJ1-1; D remains unclear. The CDR3 spans 13 residues. Germline CDR1 LNHNV, CDR2 YYDKDF (reference sequence). Trimming took off 1 base at V and 5 bases at J, with 8 bases between the two ends. The CDR3 loop reads CATSRARNTEAFF. DNA of the CDR3: TGTGCCACCAGCAGAGCGAGGAATACTGAAGCTTTCTTT.

This clonotype was observed many times. V is TRBV7-9 and J is TRBJ2-3; D call uncertain. The CDR3 sequence is 13 residues long. The germline gives CDR1 SEHNR, CDR2 FQNEAQ (reference sequence). V was clipped by 4 bases and J by 5 bases, with 10 bases between them. CDR3 in amino acids: CASSYQGIDTQYF. CDR3 bases: TGTGCCAGCAGCTACCAAGGTATAGATACGCAGTATTTT.

Ten or more counts support this clonotype. The chain links TRBV7-8 to TRBJ2-7; D unresolved. This CDR3 has 12 amino acids. V was shortened by 1 base and J by 6 bases, with 7 bases between the two germline ends. From germline, CDR1 is SGHVS and CDR2 FQNEAQ. The CDR3 sequence: CASSLDGREQYF. CDR3 nucleotides: TGTGCCAGCAGCTTAGACGGGCGCGAGCAGTACTTC.